The rows below give T cell receptor beta chains drawn from one sample of a study of T cell changes during pregnancy in multiple sclerosis. Some clones are missing from TCRdb's copy, which holds only in-frame ones; the method was immunoSEQ multiplex PCR. The data hold some 53,000 clones, with almost 95% observed a single time. The source was CD4+ T cells from peripheral blood mononuclear cells, collected in the third trimester of pregnancy. The source is a female donor with multiple sclerosis, enrolled in a pregnancy study. CDR3s include the opening cysteine and the closing phenylalanine or tryptophan. The D gene is left open where the match is weak. Not all rows give a size; the values are once, few, many and, for expanded clones, a class.

J: TRBJ2-2
D: TRBD1
size: .
V: TRBV5-1
DNA: TGCGCCAGCAGTCCTCCCGACAGGGGGTACACCGGGGAGCTGTTTTTT
CDR3: CASSPPDRGYTGELFF

J: TRBJ2-2
D: .
size: .
V: TRBV7-2
DNA: TGTGCCAGCAGCTTAATCAGGGCCGGGGAGCTGTTTTTT
CDR3: CASSLIRAGELFF

J: TRBJ2-7
D: TRBD2
size: .
V: TRBV6-5
DNA: TGTGCCAGCAGTCCGATGACTAGCCGCGAGCAGTACTTC
CDR3: CASSPMTSREQYF

J: TRBJ1-6
D: TRBD1
size: .
V: TRBV5-1
DNA: TGCGCCAGCAAGAGGGAAACAGGGGGCGTACACGAGCGGTCACCCCTCCACTTT
CDR3: CASKRETGGVHERSPLHF

J: TRBJ1-1
D: TRBD1
size: .
V: TRBV6-1
DNA: TGTGCCAGCAGTGACCAGGACAGGGCGAACACTGAAGCTTTCTTT
CDR3: CASSDQDRANTEAFF

J: TRBJ2-1
D: .
size: once
V: TRBV7-9
DNA: TGTGCCAGCAGCTTATTAAATGAGCAGTTCTTC
CDR3: CASSLLNEQFF

J: TRBJ1-4
D: TRBD1
size: .
V: TRBV15
DNA: TGTGCCACCAGCAGATCCGGGACAGGGAATGTGGTGGGTGAAAAACTGTTTTTT
CDR3: CATSRSGTGNVVGEKLFF

J: TRBJ2-7
D: TRBD2
size: once
V: TRBV10-3
DNA: TGTGCCATCACCCCGGGGGGTGGCGAGCAGTACTTC
CDR3: CAITPGGGEQYF

J: TRBJ1-1
D: .
size: .
V: TRBV10-3
DNA: TGTGCCATCAGTGGGTTAGAGGGGAACACTGAAGCTTTCTTT
CDR3: CAISGLEGNTEAFF

J: TRBJ1-2
D: .
size: .
V: TRBV5-4
DNA: TGTGCCAGCAGCATAGAGGTCGCGGGTTGGAGCGGCTACACCTTC
CDR3: CASSIEVAGWSGYTF

J: TRBJ2-7
D: .
size: .
V: TRBV6-1
DNA: TGTGCCAGCAGTGACACCCACTATTTCTACGAGCAGTACTTC
CDR3: CASSDTHYFYEQYF

J: TRBJ2-1
D: TRBD2
size: .
V: TRBV11-2
DNA: TGTGCCAGCAGCTTAACCGGGACTAGCGGGTCAAGCTCCTACAATGAGCAGTTCTTC
CDR3: CASSLTGTSGSSSYNEQFF

J: TRBJ2-3
D: TRBD2
size: .
V: TRBV5-4
DNA: TGTGCCAGCAGCTTGGTAGCGGGAGCGCCAGGAGATACGCAGTATTTT
CDR3: CASSLVAGAPGDTQYF

J: TRBJ1-5
D: TRBD1
size: .
V: TRBV30
DNA: TGTGCCTGGAGTAACGGTCAGACAGGGTCTTTCAATCAGCCCCAGCATTTT
CDR3: CAWSNGQTGSFNQPQHF

J: TRBJ1-5
D: .
size: .
V: TRBV19
DNA: TGTGCCAGTAGTATTACCTCGGCGTGGAGGGGCGGAAGCAATCAGCCCCAGCATTTT
CDR3: CASSITSAWRGGSNQPQHF

J: TRBJ2-5
D: .
size: .
V: TRBV7-8
DNA: TGTGCCAGCAGCGGACAGCTCCAAGAGACCCAGTACTTC
CDR3: CASSGQLQETQYF

J: TRBJ1-2
D: TRBD1
size: few
V: TRBV5-1
DNA: TGCGCCAGCAGCCTCGGTCCTTGGACAGGCTATGGCTACACCTTC
CDR3: CASSLGPWTGYGYTF

J: TRBJ2-7
D: .
size: .
V: TRBV27
DNA: TGTGCCAGCAAGGTTCAAGGGGATCCCTACGAGCAGTACTTC
CDR3: CASKVQGDPYEQYF

J: TRBJ2-5
D: TRBD1
size: .
V: TRBV27
DNA: TGTGCCAGCAGCAATGTCCCGGGACAGGGAGCAGAGACCCAGTACTTC
CDR3: CASSNVPGQGAETQYF

J: TRBJ1-5
D: TRBD1
size: .
V: TRBV19
DNA: TGTGCCAGTAGTTGGGGGGGACAGGGATTCAATCAGCCCCAGCATTTT
CDR3: CASSWGGQGFNQPQHF

J: TRBJ2-5
D: .
size: .
V: TRBV25-1
DNA: TGTGCCAGCCAGGGTTCCCCAAGGGAGACCCAGTACTTC
CDR3: CASQGSPRETQYF

J: TRBJ1-5
D: .
size: .
V: TRBV29-1
DNA: TGCAGCGTTGCACGGGGGTACAATCAGCCCCAGCATTTT
CDR3: CSVARGYNQPQHF

J: TRBJ1-5
D: TRBD1
size: few
V: TRBV19
DNA: TGTGCCAGTAGGTTCAAGGACAGGGGTAATCAGCCCCAGCATTTT
CDR3: CASRFKDRGNQPQHF

J: TRBJ1-1
D: .
size: .
V: TRBV28
DNA: TGTGCCAGCAGTGCCCACGGGGATGGGACTGAAGCTTTCTTT
CDR3: CASSAHGDGTEAFF

J: TRBJ2-1
D: TRBD2
size: .
V: TRBV2
DNA: TGTGCCAGCAGTCTAGCGGGTAACAATGAGCAGTTCTTC
CDR3: CASSLAGNNEQFF

J: TRBJ2-7
D: .
size: .
V: TRBV28
DNA: TGTGCCAGCCGCAGAGCAGGGGATTCCTACGAGCAGTACTTC
CDR3: CASRRAGDSYEQYF

J: TRBJ2-1
D: TRBD2
size: .
V: TRBV27
DNA: TGTGCCAGCAGTTTAGCGGGAGCCGGACGGAATGAGCAGTTCTTC
CDR3: CASSLAGAGRNEQFF

J: TRBJ2-7
D: TRBD2
size: .
V: TRBV5-6
DNA: TGTGCCAGCAGCTACGGGAGGGCCGTTTACGAGCAGTACTTC
CDR3: CASSYGRAVYEQYF

J: TRBJ2-5
D: .
size: .
V: TRBV28
DNA: TGTGCCAGCAGCCTGCGGGGTAGCTATCAAGAGACCCAGTACTTC
CDR3: CASSLRGSYQETQYF

J: TRBJ2-2
D: TRBD2
size: .
V: TRBV30
DNA: TGTGCCTGGAGGGGCCCGGGAGGGTTCACCGGGGAGCTGTTTTTT
CDR3: CAWRGPGGFTGELFF

J: TRBJ1-1
D: TRBD1
size: .
V: TRBV18
DNA: TGTGCCAGCTCGCCTACAGGGGCGGGAGCTTTCTTT
CDR3: CASSPTGAGAFF

J: TRBJ2-1
D: .
size: .
V: TRBV15
DNA: TGTGCCACCAGCAGAGGGGCAGATCCCTGGGATGAGCAGTTCTTC
CDR3: CATSRGADPWDEQFF

J: TRBJ2-2
D: TRBD2
size: once
V: TRBV9
DNA: TGTGCCAGCAGCCCCACCCTGTGGGGACTAGCGGGATCCGGGGAGCTGTTTTTT
CDR3: CASSPTLWGLAGSGELFF

J: TRBJ2-2
D: TRBD1
size: .
V: TRBV7-8
DNA: TGTGCCAGCAGCTTCGGGGACAGGAACACCGGGGAGCTGTTTTTT
CDR3: CASSFGDRNTGELFF

J: TRBJ2-1
D: .
size: .
V: TRBV4-1
DNA: TGCGCCAGCAGCCAAGGGTTACTAGCTGGCAATGAGCAGTTCTTC
CDR3: CASSQGLLAGNEQFF

J: TRBJ1-1
D: .
size: .
V: TRBV6-1
DNA: TGTGCCAGCAGTGTCCGGGAGAGGGCTTTCTTT
CDR3: CASSVRERAFF

J: TRBJ1-2
D: TRBD1
size: once
V: TRBV5-1
DNA: TGCGCCAGCAGCAGAACCACAGGGGGCGGCTATGGCTACACCTTC
CDR3: CASSRTTGGGYGYTF

J: TRBJ2-1
D: .
size: .
V: TRBV6-6
DNA: TGTGCCAGCAGCCCCCTTAGGGGGGGTGAGCAGTTCTTC
CDR3: CASSPLRGGEQFF